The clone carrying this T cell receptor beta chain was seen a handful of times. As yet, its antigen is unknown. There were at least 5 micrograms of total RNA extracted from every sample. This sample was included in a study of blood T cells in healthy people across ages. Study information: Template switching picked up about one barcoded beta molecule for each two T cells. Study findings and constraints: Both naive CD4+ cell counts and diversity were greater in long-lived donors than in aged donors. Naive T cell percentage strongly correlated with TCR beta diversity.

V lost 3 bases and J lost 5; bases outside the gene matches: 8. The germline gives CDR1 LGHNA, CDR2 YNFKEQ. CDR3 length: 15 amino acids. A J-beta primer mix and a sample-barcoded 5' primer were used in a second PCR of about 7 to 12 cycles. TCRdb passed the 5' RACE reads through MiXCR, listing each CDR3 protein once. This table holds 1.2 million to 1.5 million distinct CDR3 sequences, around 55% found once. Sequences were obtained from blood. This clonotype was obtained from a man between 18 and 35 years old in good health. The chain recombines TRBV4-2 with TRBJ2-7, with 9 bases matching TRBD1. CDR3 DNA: TGTGCCAGCAGCCAGACAGTGGGACAGGGTAACGAGCAGTACTTC. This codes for CASSQTVGQGNEQYF.